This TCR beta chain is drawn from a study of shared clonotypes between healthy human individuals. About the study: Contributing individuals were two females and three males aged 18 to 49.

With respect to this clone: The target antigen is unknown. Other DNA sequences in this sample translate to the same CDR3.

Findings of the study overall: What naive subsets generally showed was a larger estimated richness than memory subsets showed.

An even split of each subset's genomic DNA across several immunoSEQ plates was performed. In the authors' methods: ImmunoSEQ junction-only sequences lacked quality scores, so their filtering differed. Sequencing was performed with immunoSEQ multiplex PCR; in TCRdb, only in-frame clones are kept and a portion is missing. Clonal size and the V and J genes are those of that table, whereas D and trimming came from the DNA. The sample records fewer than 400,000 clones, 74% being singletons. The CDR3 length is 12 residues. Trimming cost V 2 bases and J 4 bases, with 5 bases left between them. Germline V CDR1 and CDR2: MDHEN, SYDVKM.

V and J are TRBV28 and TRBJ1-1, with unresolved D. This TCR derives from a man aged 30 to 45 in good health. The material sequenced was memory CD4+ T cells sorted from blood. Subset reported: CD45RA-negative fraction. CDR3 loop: CASSLPSTEAFF. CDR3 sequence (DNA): TGTGCCAGCAGTTTACCCTCCACTGAAGCTTTCTTT.